This T cell receptor beta chain was documented in a study of blood T cells in healthy people across ages. Primers used in a second PCR of about 6 to 11 cycles were a sample-barcoded 5' primer and a J-beta primer mix. Each cDNA molecule was tagged by a template-switch adaptor with 12 random nucleotides. Via MiXCR, TCRdb re-called the 5' RACE reads, giving one row per CDR3 protein. The table lists 1.5 million to 2 million distinct CDR3 sequences, just under 50% of them singletons, with 2% to 2.5% in the top ten. The germline V and J ends were trimmed by 3 bases and 5 bases, with 10 bases remaining between them. CDR1 is MGHRA, CDR2 YSYEKL, per germline. This CDR3 region has 13 residues.

This rearrangement joins TRBV4-1 to TRBJ2-5; D gene uncertain. Material for sequencing was blood. The origin of this receptor is a woman between 40 and 50 years old in good health. This chain's CDR3 is CASSHFGRETQYF. CDR3 DNA: TGCGCCAGCAGCCATTTTGGTCGGGAGACCCAGTACTTC.